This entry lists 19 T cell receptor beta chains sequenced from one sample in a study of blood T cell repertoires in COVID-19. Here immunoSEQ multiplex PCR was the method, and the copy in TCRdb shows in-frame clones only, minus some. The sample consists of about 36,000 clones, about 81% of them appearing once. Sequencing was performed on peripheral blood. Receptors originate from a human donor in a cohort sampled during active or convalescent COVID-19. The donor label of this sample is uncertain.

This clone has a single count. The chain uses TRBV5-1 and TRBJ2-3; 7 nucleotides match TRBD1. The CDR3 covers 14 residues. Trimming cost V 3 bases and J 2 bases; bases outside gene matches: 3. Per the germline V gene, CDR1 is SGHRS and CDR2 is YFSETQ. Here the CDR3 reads CASSSTGTTDTQYF. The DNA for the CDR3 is TGCGCCAGCAGCTCGACAGGGACCACAGATACGCAGTATTTT.

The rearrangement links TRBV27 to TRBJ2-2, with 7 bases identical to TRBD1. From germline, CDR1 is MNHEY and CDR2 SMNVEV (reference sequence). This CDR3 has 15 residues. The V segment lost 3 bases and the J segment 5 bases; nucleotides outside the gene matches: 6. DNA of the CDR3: TGTGCCAGCAGTTTCGACAGGGTGGGGACCGGGGAGCTGTTTTTT. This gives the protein CASSFDRVGTGELFF.

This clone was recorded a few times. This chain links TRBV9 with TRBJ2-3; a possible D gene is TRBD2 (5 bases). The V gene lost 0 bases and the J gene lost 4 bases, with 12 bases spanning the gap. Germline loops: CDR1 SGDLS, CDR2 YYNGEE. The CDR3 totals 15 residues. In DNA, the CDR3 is TGTGCCAGCAGCGTAGGTTCTCGGGGTGCAGATACGCAGTATTTT. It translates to CASSVGSRGADTQYF.

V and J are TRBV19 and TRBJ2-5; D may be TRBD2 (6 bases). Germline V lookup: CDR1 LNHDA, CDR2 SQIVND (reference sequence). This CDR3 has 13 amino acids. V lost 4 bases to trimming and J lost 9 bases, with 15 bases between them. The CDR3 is CASSRASWEAQYF. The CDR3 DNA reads TGTGCCAGTAGTAGGGCTTCATGGGAGGCCCAGTACTTC.

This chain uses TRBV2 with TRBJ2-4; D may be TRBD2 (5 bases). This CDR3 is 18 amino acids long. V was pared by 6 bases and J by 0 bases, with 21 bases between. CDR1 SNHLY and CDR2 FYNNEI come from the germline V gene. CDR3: CASRRTTRAGLAKNIQYF. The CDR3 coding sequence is TGTGCCAGCAGGCGCACGACAAGGGCGGGCCTAGCCAAAAACATTCAGTACTTC.

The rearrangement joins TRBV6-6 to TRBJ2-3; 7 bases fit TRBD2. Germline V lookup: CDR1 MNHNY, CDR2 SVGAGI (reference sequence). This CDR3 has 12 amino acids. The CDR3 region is CASRELIDTQYF. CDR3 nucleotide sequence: TGTGCATCGCGGGAGCTCATAGATACGCAGTATTTT.

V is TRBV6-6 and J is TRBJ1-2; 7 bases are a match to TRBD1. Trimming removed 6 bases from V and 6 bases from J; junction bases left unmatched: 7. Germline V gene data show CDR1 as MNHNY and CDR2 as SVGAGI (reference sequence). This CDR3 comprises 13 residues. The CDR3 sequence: CASSPPTGDGYTF. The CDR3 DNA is TGTGCCAGCAGCCCCCCCACAGGGGATGGCTACACCTTC.

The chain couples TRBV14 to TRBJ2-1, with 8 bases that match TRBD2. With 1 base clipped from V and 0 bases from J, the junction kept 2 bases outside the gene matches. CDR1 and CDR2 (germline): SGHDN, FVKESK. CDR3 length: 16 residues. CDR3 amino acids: CASSQGSGASYNEQFF. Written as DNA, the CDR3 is TGTGCCAGCAGCCAAGGTAGCGGGGCCTCCTACAATGAGCAGTTCTTC. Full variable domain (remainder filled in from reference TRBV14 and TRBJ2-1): EAGVTQFPSHSVIEKGQTVTLRCDPISGHDNLYWYRRVMGKEIKFLLHFVKESKQDESGMPNNRFLAERTGGTYSTLKVQPAELEDSGVYFCASSQGSGASYNEQFFGPGTRLTVL.

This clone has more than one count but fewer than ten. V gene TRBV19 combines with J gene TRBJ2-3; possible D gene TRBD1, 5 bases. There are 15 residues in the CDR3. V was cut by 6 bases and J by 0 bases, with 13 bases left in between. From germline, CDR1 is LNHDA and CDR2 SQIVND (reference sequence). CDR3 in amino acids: CASRETETSTDTQYF. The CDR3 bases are TGTGCCAGTAGGGAGACAGAAACTAGCACAGATACGCAGTATTTT.

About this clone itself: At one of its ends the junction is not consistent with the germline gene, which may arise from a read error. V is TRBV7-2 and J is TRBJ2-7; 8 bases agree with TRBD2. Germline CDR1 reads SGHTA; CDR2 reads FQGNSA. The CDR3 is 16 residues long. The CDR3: CASSLAGGRSLYEQYF. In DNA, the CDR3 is TGTGCCAGCAGCCTAGCGGGCGGGAGGTCCCTCTACGAGCAGTACTTC.

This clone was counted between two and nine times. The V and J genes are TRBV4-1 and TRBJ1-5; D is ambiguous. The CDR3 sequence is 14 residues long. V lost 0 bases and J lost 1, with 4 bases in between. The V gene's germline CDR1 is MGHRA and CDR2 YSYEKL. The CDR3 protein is CASSQESSNQPQHF. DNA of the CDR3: TGCGCCAGCAGCCAAGAGTCGAGCAATCAGCCCCAGCATTTT.

CDR3 amino acids: CASSLQGAVGTGELFF. CDR3 DNA: TGTGCCAGCAGCTTACAGGGGGCCGTGGGCACCGGGGAGCTGTTTTTT. The V and J genes are TRBV7-2 and TRBJ2-2, with TRBD1 matching 8 bases. Germline V gene data show CDR1 as SGHTA and CDR2 as FQGNSA. The trim removed 2 bases at V and 4 bases at J, leaving 6 bases unmatched. CDR3 length: 16 residues.

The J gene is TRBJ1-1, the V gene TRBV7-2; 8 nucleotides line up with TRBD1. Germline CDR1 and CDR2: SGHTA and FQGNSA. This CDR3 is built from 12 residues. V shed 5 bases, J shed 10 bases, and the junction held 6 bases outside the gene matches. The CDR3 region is CASSPPDRGAFF. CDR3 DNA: TGTGCCAGCAGCCCACCCGACAGGGGAGCTTTCTTT.

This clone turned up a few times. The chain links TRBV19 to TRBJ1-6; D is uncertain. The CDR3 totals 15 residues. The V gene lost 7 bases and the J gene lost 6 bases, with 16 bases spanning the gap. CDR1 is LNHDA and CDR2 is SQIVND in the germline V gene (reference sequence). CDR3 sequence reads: CASNEGSGSNSPLHF. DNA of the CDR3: TGTGCCAGTAATGAAGGCAGCGGGAGTAATTCACCCCTCCACTTT.

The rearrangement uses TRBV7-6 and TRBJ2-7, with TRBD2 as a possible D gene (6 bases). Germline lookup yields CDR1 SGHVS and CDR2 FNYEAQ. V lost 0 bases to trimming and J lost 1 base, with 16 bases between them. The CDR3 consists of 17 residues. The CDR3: CASSLAPGGEWSYEQYF. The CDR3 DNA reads TGTGCCAGCAGCTTAGCCCCCGGGGGAGAGTGGTCCTACGAGCAGTACTTC. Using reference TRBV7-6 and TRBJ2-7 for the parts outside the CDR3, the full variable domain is GAGVSQSPRYKVTKRGQDVALRCDPISGHVSLYWYRQALGQGPEFLTYFNYEAQQDKSGLPNDRFSAERPEGSISTLTIQRTEQRDSAMYRCASSLAPGGEWSYEQYFGPGTRLTVT.

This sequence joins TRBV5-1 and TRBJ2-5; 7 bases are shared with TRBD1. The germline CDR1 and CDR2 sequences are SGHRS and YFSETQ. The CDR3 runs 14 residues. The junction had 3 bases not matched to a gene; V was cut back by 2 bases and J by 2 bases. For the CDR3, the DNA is TGCGCCAGCAGCTTTCAGGGGGATCAAGAGACCCAGTACTTC. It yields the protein CASSFQGDQETQYF.

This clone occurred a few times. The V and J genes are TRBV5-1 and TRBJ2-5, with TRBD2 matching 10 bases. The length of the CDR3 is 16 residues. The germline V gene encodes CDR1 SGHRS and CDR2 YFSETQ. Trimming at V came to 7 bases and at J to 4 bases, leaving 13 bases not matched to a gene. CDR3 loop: CASRPTASGSSETQYF. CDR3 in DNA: TGCGCCAGCCGCCCCACGGCTAGCGGGAGTTCAGAGACCCAGTACTTC. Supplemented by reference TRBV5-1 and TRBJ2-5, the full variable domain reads KAGVTQTPRYLIKTRGQQVTLSCSPISGHRSVSWYQQTPGQGLQFLFEYFSETQRNKGNFPGRFSGRQFSNSRSEMNVSTLELGDSALYLCASRPTASGSSETQYFGPGTRLLVL.

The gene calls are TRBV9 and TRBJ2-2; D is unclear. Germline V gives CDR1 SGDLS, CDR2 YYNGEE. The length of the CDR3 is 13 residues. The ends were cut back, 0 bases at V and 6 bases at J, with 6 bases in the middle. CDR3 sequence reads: CASSVAEAGELFF. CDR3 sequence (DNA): TGTGCCAGCAGCGTAGCTGAGGCCGGGGAGCTGTTTTTT.

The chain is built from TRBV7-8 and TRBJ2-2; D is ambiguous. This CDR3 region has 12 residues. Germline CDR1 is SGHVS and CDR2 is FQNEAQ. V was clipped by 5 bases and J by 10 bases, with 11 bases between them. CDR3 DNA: TGTGCCAGCAGCGTACAGAGAGAGGAGCTGTTTTTT. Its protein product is CASSVQREELFF.